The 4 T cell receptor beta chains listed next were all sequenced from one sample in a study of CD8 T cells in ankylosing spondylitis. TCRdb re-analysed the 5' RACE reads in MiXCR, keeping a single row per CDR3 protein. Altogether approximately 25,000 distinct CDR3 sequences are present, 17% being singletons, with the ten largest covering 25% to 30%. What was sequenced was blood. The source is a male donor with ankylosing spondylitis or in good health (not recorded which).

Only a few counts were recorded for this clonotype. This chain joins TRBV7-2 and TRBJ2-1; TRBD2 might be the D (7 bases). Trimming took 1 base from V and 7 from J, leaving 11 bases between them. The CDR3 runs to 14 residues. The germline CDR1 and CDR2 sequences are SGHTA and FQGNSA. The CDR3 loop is CASSLVRGGNEQFF. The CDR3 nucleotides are TGTGCCAGCAGCTTAGTCAGGGGAGGGAATGAGCAGTTCTTC.

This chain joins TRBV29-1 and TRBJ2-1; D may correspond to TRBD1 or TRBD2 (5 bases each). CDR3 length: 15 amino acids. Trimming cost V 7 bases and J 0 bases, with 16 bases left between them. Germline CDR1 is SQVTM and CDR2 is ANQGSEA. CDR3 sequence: CSAISGTSSYNEQFF. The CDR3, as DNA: TGCAGCGCCATCTCAGGGACGAGCTCCTACAATGAGCAGTTCTTC.

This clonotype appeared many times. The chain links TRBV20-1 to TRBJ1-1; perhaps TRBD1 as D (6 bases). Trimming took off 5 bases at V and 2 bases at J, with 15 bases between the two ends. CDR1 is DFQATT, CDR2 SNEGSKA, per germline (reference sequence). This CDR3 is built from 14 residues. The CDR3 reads CSAGGRGGNTEAFF. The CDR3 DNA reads TGCAGTGCTGGGGGGAGAGGGGGAAACACTGAAGCTTTCTTT.

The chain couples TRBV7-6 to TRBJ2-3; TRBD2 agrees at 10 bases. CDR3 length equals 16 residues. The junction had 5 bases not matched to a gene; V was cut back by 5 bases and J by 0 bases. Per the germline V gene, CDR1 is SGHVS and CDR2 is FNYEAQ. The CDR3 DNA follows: TGTGCCAGCAGCATGCTAGCGGGGGCTAGCACAGATACGCAGTATTTT. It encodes CASSMLAGASTDTQYF.